This TCR beta chain comes out of a study of blood T cells in healthy people across ages. Whole-study results and caveats: Per million T cells, TCR beta diversity dropped roughly linearly as age increased. Naive T cell percentage by flow cytometry tracked strongly with beta diversity.

Points on this clonotype: Its antigen remains unidentified. A junction boundary mismatches the germline segment, possibly from a read error.

The V gene's germline CDR1 is ENHRY and CDR2 SYGVKD. The CDR3 is made up of 16 amino acids. Donors gave about 10 milliliters of peripheral blood apiece. The authors ran a second PCR of 7 to 11 cycles using a sample-barcoded 5' primer and a J-beta primer mix. Every sample gave at least 3 million paired-end reads containing CDR3. Each CDR3 protein is one row after TCRdb ran MiXCR on the 5' RACE reads. The sample lists some 1.8 million distinct CDR3 sequences, 30% to 40% occurring once. The receptor was isolated from a human donor in good health. The sample consisted of blood. The chain joins TRBV10-3 to TRBJ1-1; D uncertain. The CDR3 loop is CAIRESTTRGNTEAFF. Here the CDR3 DNA reads TGTGCCATCAGAGAGTCGACGACACGAGGAAACACTGAAGCTTTCTTT.